The 22 T cell receptor beta chains reported below all come from one sample, sequenced in a study of T-cell reconstitution after alpha-beta-depleted transplantation in children. The library targeted TCRbeta and was prepared with unique molecular identifiers. One entry per CDR3 protein, called by TCRdb with MiXCR from the PCR reads. The sample includes some 300,000 distinct CDR3 sequences, 10% of them seen just once. The sequences come from PBMCs, collected before TCRalphabeta/CD19-depleted stem cell transplant. These receptors all stem from a boy less than two years old with acute myeloid leukemia, due to receive a stem cell transplant.

This clonotype has at least ten counts. The chain recombines TRBV6-1 with TRBJ1-1; TRBD1 aligns across 8 bases. Germline V lookup: CDR1 MNHNS, CDR2 SASEGT. CDR3 length equals 15 residues. V shed 2 bases and J 3 bases; nucleotides not matched to a gene: 5. The CDR3 DNA follows: TGTGCCAGCAGTGAACTAGAGACAGGGGACACTGAAGCTTTCTTT. It specifies CASSELETGDTEAFF.

This clonotype was observed at least ten times. This CDR3 reads CASSLSAGTGRNEQFF. The CDR3, as DNA: TGCGCCAGCAGCTTGTCTGCCGGGACAGGGAGGAATGAGCAGTTCTTC. The chain recombines TRBV5-1 with TRBJ2-1; 9 positions match TRBD1. The trim removed 1 base at V and 7 bases at J, leaving 9 bases unmatched. CDR3 length equals 16 residues. Germline lookup yields CDR1 SGHRS and CDR2 YFSETQ. Variable domain in full (rest from reference TRBV5-1 and TRBJ2-1): KAGVTQTPRYLIKTRGQQVTLSCSPISGHRSVSWYQQTPGQGLQFLFEYFSETQRNKGNFPGRFSGRQFSNSRSEMNVSTLELGDSALYLCASSLSAGTGRNEQFFGPGTRLTVL.

This clonotype has a handful of counts. This chain joins TRBV30 and TRBJ2-3; TRBD2 matches 7 bases. The V gene end was trimmed by 2 bases and the J gene end by 8 bases; junction bases not matched to a gene: 1. This CDR3 is built from 11 residues. Per germline, CDR1 GTSNPN and CDR2 SVGIG (reference sequence). The chain's CDR3 is CAWSPGGTQYF. CDR3 DNA sequence: TGTGCCTGGAGTCCGGGGGGTACGCAGTATTTT. The entire variable domain, with the rest obtained from reference TRBV30 and TRBJ2-3, is as follows: SQTIHQWPATLVQPVGSPLSLECTVEGTSNPNLYWYRQAAGRGLQLLFYSVGIGQISSEVPQNLSASRPQDRQFILSSKKLLLSDSGFYLCAWSPGGTQYFGPGTRLTVL.

In its sample, this clonotype was seen many times. The chain links TRBV7-3 to TRBJ1-2; 7 bases line up with TRBD1. This CDR3 contains 14 residues. Trimming took 5 bases from V and 5 from J; bases not matched to a gene: 8. Germline V gene data show CDR1 as SGHTA and CDR2 as FQGTGA. CDR3 region: CASSPTARGYGYTF. The CDR3 region has the DNA TGTGCCAGCAGCCCCACCGCCAGGGGGTATGGCTACACCTTC.

The sample holds many counts of this clonotype. The chain combines TRBV12-3 or TRBV12-4 with TRBJ2-7; 9 bases are shared with TRBD2. CDR3 length: 14 residues. V shed 9 bases, J shed 6 bases, and the junction held 12 bases outside the gene matches. CDR3 in amino acids: CASQPGLAYGEQYF. In DNA, the CDR3 is TGTGCCAGTCAACCGGGACTAGCTTACGGCGAGCAGTACTTC.

The J gene is TRBJ2-7, the V gene TRBV5-1; TRBD2 agrees at 7 bases. Germline CDR1 and CDR2: SGHRS and YFSETQ. CDR3 length equals 11 residues. V trimming: 3 bases; J trimming: 9 bases; junction bases outside the gene matches: 3. The CDR3 protein is CASSWEGMQYF. CDR3 in DNA: TGCGCCAGCAGCTGGGAGGGGATGCAGTACTTC.

This clonotype was counted ten times or more. The J gene is TRBJ2-2, the V gene TRBV20-1; 12 bases fit TRBD2. CDR1 and CDR2 from the germline V gene are DFQATT and SNEGSKA (reference sequence). V lost 3 bases, J lost 4 bases, and 0 bases stayed unmatched. This CDR3 is 14 amino acids long. CDR3 region: CSARTSGSTGELFF. The CDR3 coding sequence is TGCAGTGCTAGGACTAGCGGGAGCACCGGGGAGCTGTTTTTT.

In this sample, this clonotype turned up many times. The V gene is TRBV7-2, the J gene TRBJ2-5; D is unresolved. CDR3 length: 14 residues. Trimming removed 5 bases from V and 4 bases from J, with 14 bases in between. In germline, CDR1 is SGHTA, CDR2 FQGNSA. In nucleotides, the CDR3 is TGTGCCAGCAGCCGAGGCAGGTTCGGAGAGACCCAGTACTTC. This translates into CASSRGRFGETQYF. The full variable domain, with the rest looked up from reference TRBV7-2 and TRBJ2-5, is GAGVSQSPSNKVTEKGKDVELRCDPISGHTALYWYRQSLGQGLEFLIYFQGNSAPDKSGLPSDRFSAERTGGSVSTLTIQRTQQEDSAVYLCASSRGRFGETQYFGPGTRLLVL.

A few counts support this clonotype. The chain couples TRBV7-2 to TRBJ1-2; 7 bases are a match to TRBD1. Germline V CDR1 and CDR2: SGHTA, FQGNSA. Losses at the gene ends were 5 bases for V and 0 bases for J; bases not matched to a gene: 3. This CDR3 comprises 14 residues. The CDR3 here is CASSRDSSNYGYTF. CDR3 coding DNA: TGTGCCAGCAGCCGGGACAGCTCTAACTATGGCTACACCTTC.

This clonotype has a count of ten or more. The chain joins TRBV29-1 to TRBJ2-2; D is perhaps TRBD1 (6 bases). The germline V gene encodes CDR1 SQVTM and CDR2 ANQGSEA. Between the trimmed V and J ends, which lost 4 bases and 2 bases, there was a span of 11 bases. The CDR3 sequence is 14 residues long. The CDR3 nucleotides read TGCAGCGTTGGCCGGGACACCAACACCGGGGAGCTGTTTTTT. This gives the protein CSVGRDTNTGELFF.

CDR3 sequence: CASSLEAGGPTDTQYF. As DNA, the CDR3 is TGTGCCAGCAGCTTAGAAGCGGGGGGGCCTACAGATACGCAGTATTTT. This sequence joins TRBV7-7 and TRBJ2-3, with 10 positions matching TRBD2. Trimming took 1 base from V and 3 from J; bases not matched to a gene: 4. CDR1 SSHAT and CDR2 FNYEAQ come from the germline V gene (reference sequence). This CDR3 contains 16 residues.

In its sample, this clonotype was seen a few times. This chain links TRBV6-1 with TRBJ2-7; D unresolved. The germline V gene has CDR1 MNHNS and CDR2 SASEGT. V lost 5 bases and J lost 3, with 14 bases in between. This CDR3 region has 14 residues. The CDR3 coding sequence is TGTGCCAGCAGTCGAACTGAGAATGTCTACGAGCAGTACTTC. It codes for CASSRTENVYEQYF.

Ten or more counts support this clonotype. The genes are TRBV9 and TRBJ2-7; weak D call: TRBD2 (5 bases). The CDR3 sequence is 14 residues long. Trimming cost V 3 bases and J 1 base, with 11 bases left between them. The germline V gene has CDR1 SGDLS and CDR2 YYNGEE. CDR3 amino acids: CASSAARGSYEQYF. In DNA, the CDR3 is TGTGCCAGCAGCGCTGCGCGAGGGTCCTACGAGCAGTACTTC.

At least ten counts were recorded for this clonotype. The J gene is TRBJ2-1, the V gene TRBV7-2; no reliable D call. The CDR3 has 14 amino acids. V was clipped by 4 bases and J by 7 bases, with 14 bases between them. Per germline, CDR1 SGHTA and CDR2 FQGNSA. This CDR3 reads CASSSRSLGNEQFF. In DNA form, the CDR3 reads TGTGCCAGCAGCTCTAGGAGTCTCGGGAATGAGCAGTTCTTC.

V gene TRBV7-9 combines with J gene TRBJ1-6; D might be TRBD1 (5 bases). This CDR3 has 16 residues. Deletions cut 5 bases from V and 7 bases from J, with 18 bases between. The germline V gene encodes CDR1 SEHNR and CDR2 FQNEAQ (reference sequence). CDR3 sequence: CASSGGASVYNSPLHF. The CDR3 region has the DNA TGTGCCAGCAGCGGCGGGGCCTCCGTCTACAATTCACCCCTCCACTTT.

This clonotype came up many times. This chain links TRBV20-1 with TRBJ2-3; 9 bases are a match to TRBD2. The CDR3 contains 18 residues. Unmatched junction bases numbered 15, after V lost 1 base and J lost 4 bases. CDR1 is DFQATT, CDR2 SNEGSKA, per germline (reference sequence). The CDR3, as DNA: TGCAGTGCTAGAGGAGGGCGGAGCGGGGGGTCCCTCGCAGATACGCAGTATTTT. Translation: CSARGGRSGGSLADTQYF.

In its sample, this clonotype was seen many times. The chain has TRBV6-1 and TRBJ1-1; D remains ambiguous. CDR1 and CDR2 (germline): MNHNS, SASEGT. The CDR3 extends over 14 amino acids. The ends were cut back, 1 base at V and 4 bases at J, with 10 bases in the middle. CDR3 in amino acids: CASSEVKGVTEAFF. The CDR3 nucleotides read TGTGCCAGCAGTGAAGTGAAGGGTGTCACTGAAGCTTTCTTT.

This clonotype was observed at least ten times. V gene TRBV29-1 combines with J gene TRBJ1-2; the D gene is possibly TRBD1 (5 bases). The CDR3 is 13 amino acids. V was trimmed by 5 bases and J by 4 bases, leaving 14 bases between them. CDR1 is SQVTM and CDR2 is ANQGSEA in the germline V gene. The CDR3 bases are TGCAGCGTTTGGGGGGGGATGATCTATGGCTACACCTTC. This translates into CSVWGGMIYGYTF.

J is TRBJ2-1 and V is TRBV7-3; D call uncertain. CDR3 size: 17 residues. V was shortened by 0 bases and J by 7 bases, with 19 bases between the two germline ends. Germline lookup yields CDR1 SGHTA and CDR2 FQGTGA. In nucleotides, the CDR3 is TGTGCCAGCAGCTTAACTAGTGCGGTAAAAGGTCTGAATGAGCAGTTCTTC. Its protein is CASSLTSAVKGLNEQFF.

This clonotype was detected a few times. V and J are TRBV29-1 and TRBJ2-6; D not certain. Germline V gives CDR1 SQVTM, CDR2 ANQGSEA. With 5 bases removed from V and 0 bases from J, the gap between germline ends came to 8 bases. The CDR3 has 14 amino acids. The CDR3 loop is CSVTPPSGANVLTF. In DNA, the CDR3 is TGCAGCGTTACCCCGCCCTCTGGGGCCAACGTCCTGACTTTC.

The rearrangement links TRBV7-2 to TRBJ2-7; the match to TRBD2 covers 13 bases. In germline, CDR1 is SGHTA, CDR2 FQGNSA. This CDR3 contains 17 residues. V was pared by 11 bases and J by 3 bases, with 16 bases of the junction left unmatched. The DNA for the CDR3 is TGTGCCCTCAGCTTAGCGGAGGGACTAGCGGGGAACTACGAGCAGTACTTC. Its protein is CALSLAEGLAGNYEQYF.

This clonotype has ten or more counts. The V gene is TRBV7-3, the J gene TRBJ2-2; perhaps TRBD2 as D (6 bases). CDR3 length: 13 residues. The ends were cut back, 5 bases at V and 5 bases at J, with 9 bases in the middle. Germline V gene sequence: CDR1 SGHTA, CDR2 FQGTGA. The CDR3 region is CASSRGTTGELFF. The CDR3 DNA reads TGTGCCAGCAGCCGGGGGACGACCGGGGAGCTGTTTTTT. The whole variable domain, filled in from reference TRBV7-3 and TRBJ2-2, reads GAGVSQTPSNKVTEKGKYVELRCDPISGHTALYWYRQSLGQGPEFLIYFQGTGAADDSGLPNDRFFAVRPEGSVSTLKIQRTERGDSAVYLCASSRGTTGELFFGEGSRLTVL.